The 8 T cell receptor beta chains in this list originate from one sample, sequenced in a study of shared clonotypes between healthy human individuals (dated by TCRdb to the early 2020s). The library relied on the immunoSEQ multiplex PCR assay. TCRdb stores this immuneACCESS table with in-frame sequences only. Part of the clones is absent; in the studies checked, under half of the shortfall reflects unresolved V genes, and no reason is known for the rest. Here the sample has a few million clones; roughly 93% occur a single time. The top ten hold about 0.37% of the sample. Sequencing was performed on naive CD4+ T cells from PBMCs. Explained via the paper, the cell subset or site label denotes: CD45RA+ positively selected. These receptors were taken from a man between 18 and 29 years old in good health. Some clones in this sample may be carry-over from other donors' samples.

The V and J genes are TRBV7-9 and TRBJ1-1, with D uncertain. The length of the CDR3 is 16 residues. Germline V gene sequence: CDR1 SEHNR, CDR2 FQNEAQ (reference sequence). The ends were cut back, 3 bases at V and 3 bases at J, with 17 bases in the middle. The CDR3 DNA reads TGTGCCAGCAGCTTGGCGGCATTCTATCGGGACACTGAAGCTTTCTTT. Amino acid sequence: CASSLAAFYRDTEAFF.

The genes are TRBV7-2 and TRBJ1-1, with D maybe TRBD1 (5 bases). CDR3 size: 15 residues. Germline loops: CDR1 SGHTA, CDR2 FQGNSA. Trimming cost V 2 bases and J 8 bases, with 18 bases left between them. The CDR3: CASSLFGAPKVEAFF. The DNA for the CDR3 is TGTGCCAGCAGCTTATTCGGGGCCCCGAAAGTAGAAGCTTTCTTT.

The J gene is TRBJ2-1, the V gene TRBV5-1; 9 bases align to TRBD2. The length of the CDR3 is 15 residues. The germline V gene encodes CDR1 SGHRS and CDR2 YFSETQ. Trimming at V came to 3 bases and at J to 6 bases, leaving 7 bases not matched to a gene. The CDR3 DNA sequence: TGCGCCAGCAGCTCCAGTGGTAGCGGGAGCAATGAGCAGTTCTTC. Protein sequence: CASSSSGSGSNEQFF. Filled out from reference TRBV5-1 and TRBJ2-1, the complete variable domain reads KAGVTQTPRYLIKTRGQQVTLSCSPISGHRSVSWYQQTPGQGLQFLFEYFSETQRNKGNFPGRFSGRQFSNSRSEMNVSTLELGDSALYLCASSSSGSGSNEQFFGPGTRLTVL.

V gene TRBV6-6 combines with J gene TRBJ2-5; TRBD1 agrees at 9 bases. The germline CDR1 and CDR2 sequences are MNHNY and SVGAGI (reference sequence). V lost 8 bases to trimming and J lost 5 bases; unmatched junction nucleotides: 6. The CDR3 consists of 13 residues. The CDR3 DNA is TGTGCCAGCGCACAGGGGGCGCGTGAGACCCAGTACTTC. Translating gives CASAQGARETQYF.

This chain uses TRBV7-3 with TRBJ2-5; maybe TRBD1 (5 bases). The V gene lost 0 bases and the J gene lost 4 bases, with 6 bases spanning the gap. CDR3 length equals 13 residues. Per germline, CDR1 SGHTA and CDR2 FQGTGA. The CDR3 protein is CASSLTGPETQYF. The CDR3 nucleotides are TGTGCCAGCAGCTTAACGGGGCCAGAGACCCAGTACTTC.

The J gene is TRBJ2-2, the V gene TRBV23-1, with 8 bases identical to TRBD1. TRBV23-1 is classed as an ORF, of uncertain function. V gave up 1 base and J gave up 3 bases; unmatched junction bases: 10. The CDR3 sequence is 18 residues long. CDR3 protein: CASSQFGGQGAYTGELFF. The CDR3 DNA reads TGCGCCAGCAGTCAATTCGGAGGGCAGGGGGCATACACCGGGGAGCTGTTTTTT.

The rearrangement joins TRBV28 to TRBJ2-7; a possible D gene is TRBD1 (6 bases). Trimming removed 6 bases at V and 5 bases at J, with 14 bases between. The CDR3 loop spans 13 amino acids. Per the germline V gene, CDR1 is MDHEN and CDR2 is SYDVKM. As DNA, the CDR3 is TGTGCCAGCAGCTCAGGGGATGCGCACGAGCAGTACTTC. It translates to CASSSGDAHEQYF.

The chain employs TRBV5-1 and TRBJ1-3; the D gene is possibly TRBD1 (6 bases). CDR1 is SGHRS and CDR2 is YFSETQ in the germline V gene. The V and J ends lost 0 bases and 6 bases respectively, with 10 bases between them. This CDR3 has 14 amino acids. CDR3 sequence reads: CASSLAGAANTIYF. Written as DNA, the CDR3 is TGCGCCAGCAGCTTGGCAGGGGCGGCAAACACCATATATTTT.